This T cell receptor beta chain emerged from a study of response to subunit inactivated influenza vaccine. Each CDR3 protein is one row after TCRdb ran MiXCR on the RT-PCR reads. The sample has about 700,000 distinct CDR3 sequences; 14% are singletons. CDR3 length: 15 residues. Trimming stripped 0 bases from V and 2 bases from J, with 12 bases between. Per the germline V gene, CDR1 is SGDLS and CDR2 is YYNGEE. Source: PBMCs from blood, taken 14 to 15 days before vaccination. The clonotype comes from a man aged 50 to 59 who received an inactivated influenza vaccine. The genes are TRBV9 and TRBJ2-7, with D possibly matching TRBD1 (5 bases). CDR3 region: CASSVAPGPPYEQYF. The CDR3 DNA reads as TGTGCCAGCAGCGTAGCCCCAGGGCCCCCCTACGAGCAGTACTTC.